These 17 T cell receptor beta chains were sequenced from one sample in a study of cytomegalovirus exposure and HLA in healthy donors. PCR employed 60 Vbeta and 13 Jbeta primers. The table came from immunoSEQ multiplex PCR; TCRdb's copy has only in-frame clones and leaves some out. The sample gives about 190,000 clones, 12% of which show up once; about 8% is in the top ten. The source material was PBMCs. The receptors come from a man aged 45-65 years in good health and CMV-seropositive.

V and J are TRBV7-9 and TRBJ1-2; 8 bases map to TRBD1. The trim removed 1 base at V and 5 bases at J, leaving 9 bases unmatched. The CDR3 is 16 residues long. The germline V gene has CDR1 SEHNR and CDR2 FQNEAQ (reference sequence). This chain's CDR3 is CASSLETDRGRYGYTF. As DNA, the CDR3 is TGTGCCAGCAGCTTAGAAACTGACAGGGGAAGGTATGGCTACACCTTC.

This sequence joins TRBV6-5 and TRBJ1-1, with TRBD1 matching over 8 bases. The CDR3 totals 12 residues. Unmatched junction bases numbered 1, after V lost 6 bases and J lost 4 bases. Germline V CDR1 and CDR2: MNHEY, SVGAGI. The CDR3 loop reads CASRTGGTEAFF. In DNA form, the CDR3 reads TGTGCCAGCAGAACAGGGGGCACTGAAGCTTTCTTT.

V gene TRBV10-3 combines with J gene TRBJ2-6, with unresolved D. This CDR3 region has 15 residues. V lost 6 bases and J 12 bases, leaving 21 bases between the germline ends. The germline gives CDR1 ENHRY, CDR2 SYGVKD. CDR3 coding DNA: TGTGCCATCAGATACGACGGAGTGGGTGACGGCGTCCTGACTTTC. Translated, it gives CAIRYDGVGDGVLTF.

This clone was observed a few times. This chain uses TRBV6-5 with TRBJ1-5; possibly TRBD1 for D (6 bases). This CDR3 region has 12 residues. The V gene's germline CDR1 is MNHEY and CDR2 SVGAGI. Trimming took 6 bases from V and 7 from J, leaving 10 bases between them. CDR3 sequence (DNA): TGTGCCAGCAGATCAGGGGTCCAGCCCCAGCATTTT. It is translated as CASRSGVQPQHF.

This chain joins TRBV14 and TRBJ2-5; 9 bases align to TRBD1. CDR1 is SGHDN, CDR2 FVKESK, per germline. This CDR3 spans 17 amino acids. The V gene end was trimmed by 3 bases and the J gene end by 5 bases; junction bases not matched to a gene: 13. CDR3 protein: CASSHLPGTGKGETQYF. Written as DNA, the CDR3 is TGTGCCAGCAGCCACCTCCCCGGGACAGGGAAAGGCGAGACCCAGTACTTC.

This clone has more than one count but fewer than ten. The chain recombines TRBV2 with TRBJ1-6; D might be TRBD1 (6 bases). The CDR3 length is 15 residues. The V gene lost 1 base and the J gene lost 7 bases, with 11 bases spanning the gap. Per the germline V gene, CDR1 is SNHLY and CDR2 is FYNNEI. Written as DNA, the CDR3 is TGTGCCAGCAGTGAAGTGGGGGCAAGGAATTCACCCCTCCACTTT. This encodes CASSEVGARNSPLHF.

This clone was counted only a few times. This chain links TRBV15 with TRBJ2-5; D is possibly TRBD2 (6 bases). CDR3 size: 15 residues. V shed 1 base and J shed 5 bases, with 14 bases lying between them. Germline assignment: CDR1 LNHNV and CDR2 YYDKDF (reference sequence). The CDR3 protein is CATSRGHGGPETQYF. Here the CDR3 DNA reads TGTGCCACCAGCAGAGGGCACGGGGGTCCGGAGACCCAGTACTTC.

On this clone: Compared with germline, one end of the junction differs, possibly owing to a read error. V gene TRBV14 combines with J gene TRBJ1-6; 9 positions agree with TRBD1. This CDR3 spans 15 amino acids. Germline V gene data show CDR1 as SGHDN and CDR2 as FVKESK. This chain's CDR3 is CASSQAGTGHSPLNF. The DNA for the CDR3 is TGTGCCAGCAGCCAGGCCGGGACAGGGCATTCACCCCTCAACTTT.

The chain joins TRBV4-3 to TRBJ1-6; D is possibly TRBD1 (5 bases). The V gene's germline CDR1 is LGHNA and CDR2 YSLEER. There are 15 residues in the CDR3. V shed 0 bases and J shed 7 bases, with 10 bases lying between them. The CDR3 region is CASSQEQGSNSPLHF. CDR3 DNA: TGCGCCAGCAGCCAAGAGCAGGGATCAAATTCACCCCTCCACTTT.

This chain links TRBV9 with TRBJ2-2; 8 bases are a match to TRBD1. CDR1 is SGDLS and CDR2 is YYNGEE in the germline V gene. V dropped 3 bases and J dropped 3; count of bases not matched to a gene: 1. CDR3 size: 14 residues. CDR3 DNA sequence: TGTGCCAGCAGCGCAGGGGGCGACACCGGGGAGCTGTTTTTT. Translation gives CASSAGGDTGELFF.

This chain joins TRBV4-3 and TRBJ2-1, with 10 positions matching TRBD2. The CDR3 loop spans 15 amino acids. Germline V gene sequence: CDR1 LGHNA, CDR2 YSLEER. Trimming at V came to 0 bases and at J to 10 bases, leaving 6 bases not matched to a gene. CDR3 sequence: CASSQDRPSGGEQFF. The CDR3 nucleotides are TGCGCCAGCAGCCAAGATCGGCCTAGCGGGGGAGAGCAGTTCTTC.

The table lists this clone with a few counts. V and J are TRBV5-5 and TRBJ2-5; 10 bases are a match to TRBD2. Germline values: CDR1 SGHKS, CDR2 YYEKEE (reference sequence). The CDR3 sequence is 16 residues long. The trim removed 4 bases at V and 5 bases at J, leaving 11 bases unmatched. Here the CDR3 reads CASSRSLAGAGETQYF. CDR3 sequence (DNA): TGTGCCAGCAGCCGGAGCCTAGCGGGGGCTGGTGAGACCCAGTACTTC.

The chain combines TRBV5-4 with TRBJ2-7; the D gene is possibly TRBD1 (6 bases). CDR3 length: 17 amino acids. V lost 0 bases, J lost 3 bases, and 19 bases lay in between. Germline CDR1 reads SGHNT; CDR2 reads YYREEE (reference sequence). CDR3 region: CASSLATSEDSLYEQYF. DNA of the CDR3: TGTGCCAGCAGCTTGGCGACCTCCGAGGACAGTCTCTACGAGCAGTACTTC.

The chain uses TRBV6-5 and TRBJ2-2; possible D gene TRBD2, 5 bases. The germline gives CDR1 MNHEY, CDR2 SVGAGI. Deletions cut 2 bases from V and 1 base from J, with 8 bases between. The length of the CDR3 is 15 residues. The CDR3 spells CASSYLRENTGELFF. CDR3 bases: TGTGCCAGCAGTTACCTCCGGGAGAACACCGGGGAGCTGTTTTTT.

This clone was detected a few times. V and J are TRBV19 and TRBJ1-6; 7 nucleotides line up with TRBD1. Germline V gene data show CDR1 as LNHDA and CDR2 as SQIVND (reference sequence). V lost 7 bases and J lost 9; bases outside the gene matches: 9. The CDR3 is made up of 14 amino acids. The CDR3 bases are TGTGCCAGTACTTCCGGGACAGAGAGTTCACCCCTCCACTTT. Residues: CASTSGTESSPLHF.

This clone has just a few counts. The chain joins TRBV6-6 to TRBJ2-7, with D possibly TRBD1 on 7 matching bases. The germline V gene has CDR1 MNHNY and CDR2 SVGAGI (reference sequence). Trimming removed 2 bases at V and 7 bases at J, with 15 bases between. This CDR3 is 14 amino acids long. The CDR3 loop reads CASSYVQGGHEQYV. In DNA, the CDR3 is TGTGCCAGCAGTTACGTGCAGGGGGGACATGAGCAGTACGTC.

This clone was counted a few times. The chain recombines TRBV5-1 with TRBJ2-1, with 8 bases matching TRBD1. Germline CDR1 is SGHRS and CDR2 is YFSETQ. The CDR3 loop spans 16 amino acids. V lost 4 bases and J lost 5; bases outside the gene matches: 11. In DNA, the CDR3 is TGCGCCAGCAGCCGCCGTCCGGGACAGGCCCACAATGAGCAGTTCTTC. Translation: CASSRRPGQAHNEQFF.